What follows is one T cell receptor beta chain and its context. The target antigen is unknown. The method was immunoSEQ multiplex PCR; TCRdb's version includes in-frame clones alone and lacks a portion of them. Of around 130,000 clones listed, around 94% are singletons. The length of the CDR3 is 15 residues. V was cut by 5 bases and J by 0 bases, with 14 bases left in between. Germline loops: CDR1 SGHVS, CDR2 FQNEAQ. This entry belongs to a study of T cell responses to AZD1222 COVID-19 vaccine. Study-level results: Only a handful of AZD1222 recipients tested seropositive at baseline. Donors skewed white British and female; clonal diversity was possibly underestimated. Reportedly, close to half of spike-specific TCRs are directed against unmutated variant regions. At 160-218 and 743-854, vaccine-associated CD4 TCRs were dominant, and they spanned spike.

The chain is built from TRBV7-8 and TRBJ2-7, with D possibly TRBD2 on 6 matching bases. This clonotype was obtained from an adult in good health. The specimen comprised peripheral blood, sampled on day 0 of AZD1222 vaccination. The CDR3, as DNA: TGTGCCAGCAGCCCAAATACCGGGAGCTCCTACGAGCAGTACTTC. Amino acid sequence: CASSPNTGSSYEQYF.